The clone carrying this T cell receptor (beta chain) has a handful of counts. The CDR3 length is 16 residues. CDR1 KGHSH and CDR2 LQKENI come from the germline V gene. V lost 5 bases to trimming and J lost 4 bases; unmatched junction nucleotides: 7. The study used a library that attached unique molecular identifiers to individual cDNA molecules. Using its own MiXCR run on the RACE reads, TCRdb lists one record per CDR3 protein. The table lists about 110,000 distinct CDR3 sequences, more than 7% of them singletons, with 3% to 4% in the top ten. The data originate from a study of human T cells and chemical hapten exposure. Study context: DPC at 2% was the sensitizing agent, placed on 2 cm by 2 cm of upper inner arm skin. Diphenylcyclopropenone was administered weekly to the scalp of patients throughout the approximately 25-week study.

Time point defined: patch test 2, 6 weeks after DPC sensitization. Described treatment: therapeutic diphenylcyclopropenone sensitization with weekly scalp DPC. Unfractionated whole blood yielded total RNA. Sequencing used whole blood, obtained in connection with sensitization to the hapten diphenylcyclopropenone (DPC). The chain is built from TRBV18 and TRBJ2-3; TRBD2 aligns across 12 bases. The origin of this receptor is a woman between 35 and 50 years old with alopecia areata. Some clones in this sample may be carry-over from other donors' samples. The CDR3 DNA reads as TGTGCCAGCTCATGGAAGACTAGCGGGGGTGCAGATACGCAGTATTTT. It encodes CASSWKTSGGADTQYF.